This is a list of T cell receptor beta chains from one sample in a study of blood T cell repertoires in COVID-19. Data came from immunoSEQ multiplex PCR; TCRdb stores just in-frame clones and leaves some out. The sample shows tens of thousands of clones, 79% of them seen only once. Sequenced input: peripheral blood. Source of these receptors: a man in his sixties with active or convalescent COVID-19. CDR3s include the opening cysteine and the closing phenylalanine or tryptophan. Fields, in order: D gene, J gene, V gene, clone size, CDR3 protein, CDR3 DNA. A D gene is named only where the DNA matches it firmly. Expanded clones are given a class, and other clones once, few, many or no size at all.

D gene: TRBD1
J gene: TRBJ2-2
V gene: TRBV19
clone size: -
CDR3 protein: CASRDKGTGRLNTGELFF
CDR3 DNA: TGTGCCAGTAGGGATAAAGGGACAGGGAGACTTAACACCGGGGAGCTGTTTTTT

D gene: TRBD1
J gene: TRBJ1-6
V gene: TRBV19
clone size: few
CDR3 protein: CASSLFRDRGSPLHF
CDR3 DNA: TGTGCCAGTAGTCTCTTCCGGGACAGGGGTTCACCCCTCCACTTT

D gene: TRBD1
J gene: TRBJ2-7
V gene: TRBV7-7
clone size: few
CDR3 protein: CASTTDREEQYF
CDR3 DNA: TGTGCCAGCACCACGGACAGGGAAGAGCAGTACTTC

D gene: -
J gene: TRBJ1-5
V gene: TRBV28
clone size: -
CDR3 protein: CASGGDTGSNQPQHF
CDR3 DNA: TGTGCCAGCGGGGGGGACACCGGTAGCAATCAGCCCCAGCATTTT

D gene: TRBD1
J gene: TRBJ1-5
V gene: TRBV5-1
clone size: -
CDR3 protein: CASSLGQGAQPQHF
CDR3 DNA: TGCGCCAGCAGCTTGGGACAGGGGGCTCAGCCCCAGCATTTT

D gene: -
J gene: TRBJ2-2
V gene: TRBV11-2
clone size: -
CDR3 protein: CASSLGGVTGELFF
CDR3 DNA: TGTGCCAGCAGCTTAGGGGGGGTCACCGGGGAGCTGTTTTTT

D gene: -
J gene: TRBJ1-1
V gene: TRBV19
clone size: -
CDR3 protein: CASSIRASGPEAFF
CDR3 DNA: TGTGCCAGTAGTATAAGGGCGAGCGGGCCTGAAGCTTTCTTT

D gene: TRBD2
J gene: TRBJ2-3
V gene: TRBV19
clone size: -
CDR3 protein: CASSARLAGADTQYF
CDR3 DNA: TGTGCCAGTAGTGCCCGACTAGCGGGGGCAGATACGCAGTATTTT

D gene: -
J gene: TRBJ2-5
V gene: TRBV27
clone size: -
CDR3 protein: CASSSSRRAETQYF
CDR3 DNA: TGTGCCAGCAGTTCGAGCCGCAGGGCAGAGACCCAGTACTTC

D gene: TRBD2
J gene: TRBJ2-3
V gene: TRBV5-6
clone size: -
CDR3 protein: CASSLTSGGSLYTQYF
CDR3 DNA: TGTGCCAGCAGCTTGACCAGCGGGGGTTCCTTGTATACGCAGTATTTT

D gene: TRBD2
J gene: TRBJ2-3
V gene: TRBV7-9
clone size: -
CDR3 protein: CASSLGVGGGTDTQYF
CDR3 DNA: TGTGCCAGCAGCTTAGGAGTCGGGGGGGGTACAGATACGCAGTATTTT

D gene: -
J gene: TRBJ1-1
V gene: TRBV10-3
clone size: -
CDR3 protein: CAISDTANTEAFF
CDR3 DNA: TGTGCCATCAGTGACACAGCGAACACTGAAGCTTTCTTT

D gene: -
J gene: TRBJ1-1
V gene: TRBV7-9
clone size: few
CDR3 protein: CASSLPQVGTEAFF
CDR3 DNA: TGTGCCAGCAGCTTACCGCAGGTGGGCACTGAAGCTTTCTTT

D gene: TRBD1
J gene: TRBJ2-1
V gene: TRBV5-1
clone size: -
CDR3 protein: CASSLGTGYNEQFF
CDR3 DNA: TGCGCCAGCAGCCTGGGGACAGGCTACAATGAGCAGTTCTTC

D gene: -
J gene: TRBJ2-5
V gene: TRBV15
clone size: once
CDR3 protein: CATSSTSYRDNQETQYF
CDR3 DNA: TGTGCCACCAGCAGCACAAGCTATCGGGATAACCAAGAGACCCAGTACTTC

D gene: TRBD1
J gene: TRBJ2-7
V gene: TRBV7-9
clone size: -
CDR3 protein: CASSLGTGGVGTYEQYF
CDR3 DNA: TGTGCCAGCAGCTTAGGGACAGGGGGCGTGGGGACCTACGAGCAGTACTTC

D gene: TRBD2
J gene: TRBJ2-3
V gene: TRBV2
clone size: few
CDR3 protein: CASIGGGAADTQYF
CDR3 DNA: TGTGCCAGCATTGGCGGGGGGGCAGCAGATACGCAGTATTTT

D gene: TRBD1
J gene: TRBJ1-3
V gene: TRBV19
clone size: few
CDR3 protein: CARSTARGISGNTIYF
CDR3 DNA: TGTGCCAGGAGTACCGCCAGGGGGATCTCTGGAAACACCATATATTTT

D gene: -
J gene: TRBJ1-1
V gene: TRBV18
clone size: -
CDR3 protein: CASSPPAGLNTEAFF
CDR3 DNA: TGTGCCAGCTCACCACCGGCAGGCCTGAACACTGAAGCTTTCTTT

D gene: TRBD2
J gene: TRBJ2-5
V gene: TRBV3-1/TRBV3-2
clone size: few
CDR3 protein: CASSQYGTSGETQYF
CDR3 DNA: TGTGCCAGCAGCCAATATGGGACTAGCGGGGAGACCCAGTACTTC

D gene: TRBD1
J gene: TRBJ2-1
V gene: TRBV18
clone size: many
CDR3 protein: CASSPDRGQSNEQFF
CDR3 DNA: TGTGCCAGCTCACCAGACAGGGGGCAAAGCAATGAGCAGTTCTTC

D gene: TRBD1
J gene: TRBJ1-3
V gene: TRBV29-1
clone size: -
CDR3 protein: CSVDGQVGNTIYF
CDR3 DNA: TGCAGCGTTGATGGACAGGTTGGAAACACCATATATTTT

D gene: TRBD1
J gene: TRBJ1-2
V gene: TRBV28
clone size: -
CDR3 protein: CASSDRTTNYGYTF
CDR3 DNA: TGTGCCAGCTCGGACAGGACAACTAACTATGGCTACACCTTC

D gene: -
J gene: TRBJ1-1
V gene: TRBV7-9
clone size: -
CDR3 protein: CATETPEVNTEAFF
CDR3 DNA: TGTGCCACCGAAACCCCGGAGGTGAACACTGAAGCTTTCTTT

D gene: TRBD1
J gene: TRBJ2-7
V gene: TRBV29-1
clone size: -
CDR3 protein: CSVEAGQGYEQYF
CDR3 DNA: TGCAGCGTTGAAGCGGGACAGGGGTACGAGCAGTACTTC

D gene: -
J gene: TRBJ2-7
V gene: TRBV7-3
clone size: -
CDR3 protein: CASSLGPLYEQYF
CDR3 DNA: TGTGCCAGCAGCTTAGGCCCTCTCTACGAGCAGTACTTC

D gene: TRBD1
J gene: TRBJ2-3
V gene: TRBV29-1
clone size: few
CDR3 protein: CSAATGKGTDTQYF
CDR3 DNA: TGCAGCGCAGCGACAGGGAAGGGGACAGATACGCAGTATTTT

D gene: TRBD1
J gene: TRBJ1-4
V gene: TRBV19
clone size: -
CDR3 protein: CASSPNRGGEKLFF
CDR3 DNA: TGTGCCAGTAGTCCTAACAGGGGTGGAGAAAAACTGTTTTTT

D gene: -
J gene: TRBJ2-7
V gene: TRBV7-9
clone size: once
CDR3 protein: CASSSSGTSHEQYF
CDR3 DNA: TGTGCCAGCAGCTCCTCCGGGACAAGCCACGAGCAGTACTTC

D gene: TRBD1
J gene: TRBJ1-3
V gene: TRBV5-1
clone size: -
CDR3 protein: CASSQRQGGGNTIYF
CDR3 DNA: TGCGCCAGCAGCCAGAGACAGGGTGGCGGAAACACCATATATTTT

D gene: -
J gene: TRBJ2-5
V gene: TRBV19
clone size: -
CDR3 protein: CASSMGRSGETQYF
CDR3 DNA: TGTGCCAGTAGTATGGGTCGGTCGGGAGAGACCCAGTACTTC